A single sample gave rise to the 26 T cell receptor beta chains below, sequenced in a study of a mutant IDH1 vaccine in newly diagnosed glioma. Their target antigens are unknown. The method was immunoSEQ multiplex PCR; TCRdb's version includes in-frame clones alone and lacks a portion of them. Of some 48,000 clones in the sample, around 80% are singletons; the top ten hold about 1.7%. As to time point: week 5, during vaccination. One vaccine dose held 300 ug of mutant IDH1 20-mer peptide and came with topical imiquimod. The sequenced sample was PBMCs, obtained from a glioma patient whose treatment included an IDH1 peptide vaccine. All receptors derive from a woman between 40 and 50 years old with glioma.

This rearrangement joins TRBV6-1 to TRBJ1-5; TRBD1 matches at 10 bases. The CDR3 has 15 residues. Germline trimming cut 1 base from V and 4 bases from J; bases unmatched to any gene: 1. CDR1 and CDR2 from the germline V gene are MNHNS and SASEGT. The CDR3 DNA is TGTGCCAGCAGTGAAGGGGGACAGGGGAATCAGCCCCAGCATTTT. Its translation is CASSEGGQGNQPQHF.

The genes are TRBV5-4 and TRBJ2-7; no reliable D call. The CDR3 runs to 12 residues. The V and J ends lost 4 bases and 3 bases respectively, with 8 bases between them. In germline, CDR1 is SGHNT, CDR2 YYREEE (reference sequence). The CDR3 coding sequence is TGTGCCAGCAGCATACAGAGCTACGAGCAGTACTTC. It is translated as CASSIQSYEQYF.

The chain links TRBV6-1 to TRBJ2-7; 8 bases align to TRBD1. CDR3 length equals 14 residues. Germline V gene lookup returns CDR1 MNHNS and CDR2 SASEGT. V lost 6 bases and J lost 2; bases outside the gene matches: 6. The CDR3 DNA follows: TGTGCCAGCAGCCCACTGACAGGGGCCTACGAGCAGTACTTC. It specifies CASSPLTGAYEQYF.

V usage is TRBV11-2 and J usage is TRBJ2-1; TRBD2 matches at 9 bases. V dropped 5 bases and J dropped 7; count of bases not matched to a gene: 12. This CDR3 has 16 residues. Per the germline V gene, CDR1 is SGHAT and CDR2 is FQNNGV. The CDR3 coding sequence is TGTGCCAGCAGCCGGAGAGGCGGGGGGGATGGAAATGAGCAGTTCTTC. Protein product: CASSRRGGGDGNEQFF.

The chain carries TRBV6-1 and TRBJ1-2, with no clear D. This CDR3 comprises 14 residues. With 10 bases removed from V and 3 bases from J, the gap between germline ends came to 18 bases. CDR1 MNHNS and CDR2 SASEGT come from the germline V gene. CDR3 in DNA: TGTGCCACCCGTCCCCTGTATCCCGACTATGGCTACACCTTC. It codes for CATRPLYPDYGYTF.

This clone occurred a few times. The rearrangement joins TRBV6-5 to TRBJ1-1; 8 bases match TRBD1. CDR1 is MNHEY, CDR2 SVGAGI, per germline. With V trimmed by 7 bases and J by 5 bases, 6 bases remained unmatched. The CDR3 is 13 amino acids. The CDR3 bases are TGTGCCAGCATTCGACAGGGGAGGACTGAAGCTTTCTTT. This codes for CASIRQGRTEAFF.

The CDR3 coding sequence is TGTGCCAGCAGCTTGGAGGACAGGCACTACGAGCAGTACTTC. It yields the protein CASSLEDRHYEQYF. This sequence joins TRBV5-4 and TRBJ2-7; 7 positions match TRBD1. The CDR3 runs 14 residues. Trimming at V came to 0 bases and at J to 3 bases, leaving 3 bases not matched to a gene. Germline V gene lookup returns CDR1 SGHNT and CDR2 YYREEE (reference sequence).

The CDR3 bases are TGTGCCAGCAGCCCCCTAGCGGGGAGCACAGATACGCAGTATTTT. Amino acid sequence: CASSPLAGSTDTQYF. This rearrangement joins TRBV7-9 to TRBJ2-3; 9 bases are a match to TRBD2. The CDR3 is made up of 15 amino acids. Germline V lookup: CDR1 SEHNR, CDR2 FQNEAQ (reference sequence). J was trimmed by 0 bases and V by 5 bases; bases with no gene match: 3.

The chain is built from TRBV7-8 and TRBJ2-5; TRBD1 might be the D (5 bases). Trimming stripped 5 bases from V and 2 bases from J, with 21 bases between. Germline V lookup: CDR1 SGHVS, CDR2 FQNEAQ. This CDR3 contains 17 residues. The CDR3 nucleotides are TGTGCCAGCAGCCGTTTTAGCTGGGGCAGCCTACAAGAGACCCAGTACTTC. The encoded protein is CASSRFSWGSLQETQYF.

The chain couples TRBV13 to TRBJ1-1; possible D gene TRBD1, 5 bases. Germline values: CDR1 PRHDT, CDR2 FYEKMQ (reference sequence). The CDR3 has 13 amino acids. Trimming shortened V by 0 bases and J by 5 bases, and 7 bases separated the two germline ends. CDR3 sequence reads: CASSLGGGTEAFF. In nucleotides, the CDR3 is TGTGCCAGCAGCTTAGGGGGGGGAACTGAAGCTTTCTTT.

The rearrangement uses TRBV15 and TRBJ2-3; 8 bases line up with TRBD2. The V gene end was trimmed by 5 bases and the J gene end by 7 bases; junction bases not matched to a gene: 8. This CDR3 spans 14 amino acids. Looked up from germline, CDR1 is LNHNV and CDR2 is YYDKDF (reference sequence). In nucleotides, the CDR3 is TGTGCCACCAGCGGTAGCGGGGATCAGTATACGCAGTATTTT. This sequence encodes CATSGSGDQYTQYF.

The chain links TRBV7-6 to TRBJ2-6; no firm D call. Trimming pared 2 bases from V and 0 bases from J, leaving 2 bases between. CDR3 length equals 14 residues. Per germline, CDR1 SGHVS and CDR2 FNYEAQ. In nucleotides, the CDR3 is TGTGCCAGCAGCTTACCCTCTGGGGCCAACGTCCTGACTTTC. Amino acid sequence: CASSLPSGANVLTF.

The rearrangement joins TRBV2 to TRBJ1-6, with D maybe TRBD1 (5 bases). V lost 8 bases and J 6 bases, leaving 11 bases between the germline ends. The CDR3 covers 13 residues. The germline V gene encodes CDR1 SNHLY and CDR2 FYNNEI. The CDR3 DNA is TGTGCCAGCGAAGGGGTTCCTAATTCACCCCTCCACTTT. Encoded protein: CASEGVPNSPLHF.

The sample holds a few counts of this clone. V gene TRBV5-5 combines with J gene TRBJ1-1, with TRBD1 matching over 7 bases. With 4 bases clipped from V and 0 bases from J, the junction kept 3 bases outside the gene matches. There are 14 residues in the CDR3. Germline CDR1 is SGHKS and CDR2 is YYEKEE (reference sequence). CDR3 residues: CASSHRGLNTEAFF. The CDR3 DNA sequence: TGTGCCAGCAGCCACAGGGGTCTGAACACTGAAGCTTTCTTT.

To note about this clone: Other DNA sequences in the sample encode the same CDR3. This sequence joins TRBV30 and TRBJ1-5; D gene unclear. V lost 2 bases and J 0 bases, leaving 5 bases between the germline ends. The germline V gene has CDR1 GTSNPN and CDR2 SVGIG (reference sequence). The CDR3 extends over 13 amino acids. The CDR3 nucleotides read TGTGCCTGGAGTCGGGATAGCAATCAGCCCCAGCATTTT. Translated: CAWSRDSNQPQHF.

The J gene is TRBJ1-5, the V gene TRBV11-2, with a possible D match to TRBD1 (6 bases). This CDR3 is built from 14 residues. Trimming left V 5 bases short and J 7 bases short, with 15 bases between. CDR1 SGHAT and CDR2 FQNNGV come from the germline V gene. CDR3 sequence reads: CASSPSGASQPQHF. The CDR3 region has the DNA TGTGCCAGCAGCCCTTCAGGGGCCTCGCAGCCCCAGCATTTT. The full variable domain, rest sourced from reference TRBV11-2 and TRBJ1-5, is EAGVAQSPRYKIIEKRQSVAFWCNPISGHATLYWYQQILGQGPKLLIQFQNNGVVDDSQLPKDRFSAERLKGVDSTLKIQPAKLEDSAVYLCASSPSGASQPQHFGDGTRLSIL.

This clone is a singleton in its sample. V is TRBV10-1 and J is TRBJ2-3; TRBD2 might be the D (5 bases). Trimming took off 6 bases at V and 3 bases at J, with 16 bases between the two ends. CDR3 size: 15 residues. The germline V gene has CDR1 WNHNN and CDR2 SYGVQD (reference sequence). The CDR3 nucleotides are TGCGCCAGCAGCCCCCGAGTGAGGGATACAGATACGCAGTATTTT. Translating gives CASSPRVRDTDTQYF.

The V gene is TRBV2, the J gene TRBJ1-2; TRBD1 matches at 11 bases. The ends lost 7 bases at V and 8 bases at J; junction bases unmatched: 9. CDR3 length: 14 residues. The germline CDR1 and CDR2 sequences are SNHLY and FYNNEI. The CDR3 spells CASTGTGGSRGYTF. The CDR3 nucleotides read TGTGCCAGCACCGGGACAGGGGGTTCGCGGGGCTACACCTTC. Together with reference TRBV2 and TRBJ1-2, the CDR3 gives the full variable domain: EPEVTQTPSHQVTQMGQEVILRCVPISNHLYFYWYRQILGQKVEFLVSFYNNEISEKSEIFDDQFSVERPDGSNFTLKIRSTKLEDSAMYFCASTGTGGSRGYTFGSGTRLTVV.

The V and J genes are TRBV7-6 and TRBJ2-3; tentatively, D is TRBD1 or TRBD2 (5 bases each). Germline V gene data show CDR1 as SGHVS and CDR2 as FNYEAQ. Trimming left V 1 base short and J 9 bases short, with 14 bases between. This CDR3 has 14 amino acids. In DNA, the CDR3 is TGTGCCAGCAGCTTAGACGAGGGGCTCTCCACGCAGTATTTT. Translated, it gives CASSLDEGLSTQYF.

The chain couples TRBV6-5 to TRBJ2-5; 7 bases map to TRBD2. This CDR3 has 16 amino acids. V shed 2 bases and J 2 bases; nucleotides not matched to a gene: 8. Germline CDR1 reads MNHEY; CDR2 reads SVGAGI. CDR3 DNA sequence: TGTGCCAGCAGTTACGTGACTAGCTTCCCTCAAGAGACCCAGTACTTC. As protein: CASSYVTSFPQETQYF.

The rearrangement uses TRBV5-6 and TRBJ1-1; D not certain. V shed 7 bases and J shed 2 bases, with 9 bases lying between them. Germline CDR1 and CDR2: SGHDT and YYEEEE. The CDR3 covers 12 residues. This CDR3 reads CASLHSNTEAFF. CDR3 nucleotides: TGTGCCAGCCTCCACTCCAACACTGAAGCTTTCTTT.

The CDR3 spells CASSLESRTGEQYF. Written as DNA, the CDR3 is TGTGCCAGCAGCTTAGAGAGCAGAACGGGCGAGCAGTACTTC. J is TRBJ2-7 and V is TRBV7-2; D uncertain. From germline, CDR1 is SGHTA and CDR2 FQGNSA. V was trimmed by 1 base and J by 6 bases, leaving 13 bases between them. CDR3 length: 14 amino acids.

The CDR3 nucleotides read TGTGCCACCAGACCGCGGGGGGCAGCCTACAATGAGCAGTTCTTC. Translation gives CATRPRGAAYNEQFF. The V call is TRBV15, the J call TRBJ2-1, with TRBD2 matching over 8 bases. V was pared by 6 bases and J by 2 bases, with 6 bases of the junction left unmatched. The CDR3 is 15 residues long. Germline V CDR1 and CDR2: LNHNV, YYDKDF (reference sequence).

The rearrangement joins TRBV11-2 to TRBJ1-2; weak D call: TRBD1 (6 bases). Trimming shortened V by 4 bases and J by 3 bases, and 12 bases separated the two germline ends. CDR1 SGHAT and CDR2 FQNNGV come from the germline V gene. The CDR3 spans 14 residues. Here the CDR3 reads CASSSQGSDYGYTF. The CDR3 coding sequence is TGTGCCAGCAGCTCGCAGGGGAGTGACTATGGCTACACCTTC.

In DNA, the CDR3 is TGTGCTAGTGGGGAGCGGGGGGCGAACACCGGGGAGCTGTTTTTT. Encoded protein: CASGERGANTGELFF. V gene TRBV12-5 combines with J gene TRBJ2-2, with TRBD2 matching 9 bases. Germline trimming cut 6 bases from V and 0 bases from J; bases unmatched to any gene: 2. Per germline, CDR1 LGHNT and CDR2 FRNRAP. The CDR3 runs 15 residues.

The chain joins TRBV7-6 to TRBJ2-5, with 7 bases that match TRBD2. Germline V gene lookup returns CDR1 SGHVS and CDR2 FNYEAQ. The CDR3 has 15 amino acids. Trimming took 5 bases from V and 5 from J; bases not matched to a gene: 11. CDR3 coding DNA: TGTGCCAGCAGCCGGGACGACTGGGAGGGCGAGACCCAGTACTTC. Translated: CASSRDDWEGETQYF. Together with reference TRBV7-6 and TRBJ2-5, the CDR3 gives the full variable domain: GAGVSQSPRYKVTKRGQDVALRCDPISGHVSLYWYRQALGQGPEFLTYFNYEAQQDKSGLPNDRFSAERPEGSISTLTIQRTEQRDSAMYRCASSRDDWEGETQYFGPGTRLLVL.